This TCR beta chain originates from a study of cytomegalovirus exposure and HLA in healthy donors. Study outcomes and limitations: Per a prior analysis, the majority of TCR beta V segments were productive roughly 87% or roughly 30% of the time. Versus the approximately 670-donor mean, an Asian-associated ancestry cluster reportedly showed fewer N-insertions in a later analysis. A later analysis appeared to link common viral pathogens to several of the most significant clusters.

Concerning this clone: Its cognate antigen is unknown.

The PCR ran on 60 Vbeta and 13 Jbeta primers. This table comes from immunoSEQ multiplex PCR, and its TCRdb copy is limited to in-frame clones, with some not included. The data hold fewer than 200,000 clones, with about three quarters observed a single time. The CDR3 covers 13 residues. With 4 bases clipped from V and 0 bases from J, the junction kept 0 bases outside the gene matches. From germline, CDR1 is MDHEN and CDR2 SYDVKM. All the people who gave samples were healthy bone marrow donors. The clonotype originates from a female donor in good health and CMV-seronegative. The genes are TRBV28 and TRBJ2-7, with 7 bases that match TRBD1. What was sequenced was PBMCs. For the CDR3, the DNA is TGTGCCAGCAGTTGGGACAGCTCCTACGAGCAGTACTTC. Its protein product is CASSWDSSYEQYF.